Reported below is one T cell receptor (beta chain). The sample originates from a study of OX40 agonist ivuxolimab in advanced cancers. Method: immunoSEQ multiplex PCR; TCRdb's copy keeps in-frame clones and lacks some. The data contain roughly 82,000 clones, around 92% of them seen just once; the ten biggest clones take up 9% to 10%. CDR1 and CDR2 (germline): MGHRA, YSYEKL. The CDR3 consists of 12 residues. Deletions cut 2 bases from V and 10 bases from J, with 11 bases between. This material consisted of CD4+ or CD8+ T cells sorted from blood, taken in a trial of the OX40 agonist ivuxolimab. The origin of this receptor is an adult with an advanced solid tumor such as melanoma, head and neck, liver or kidney cancer. This chain links TRBV4-1 with TRBJ1-1; D is undetermined. The CDR3 DNA sequence: TGCGCCAGCAGCCAACTCACATTTCGAGCTTTCTTT. This encodes CASSQLTFRAFF.